Below, 20 T cell receptor beta chains from the same sample are listed, as sequenced in a study of siplizumab effects on memory and regulatory T cells. Repertoires were generated with immunoSEQ multiplex PCR, while TCRdb's copy carries only in-frame clones and drops some. The sample shows roughly 93,000 clones, just under 95% of them seen only once. Sequencing was performed on non-Treg CD4+ T cells sorted from blood. The origin of the receptors is a human donor in good health.

V and J are TRBV7-6 and TRBJ2-1, with 8 bases matching TRBD1. Trimming removed 7 bases from V and 8 bases from J; junction bases left unmatched: 10. CDR3 length: 14 amino acids. CDR1 is SGHVS, CDR2 FNYEAQ, per germline. CDR3 nucleotide sequence: TGTGCCAGCACAAGCCGCGCAGGGGGCCATGAGCAGTTCTTC. Amino acids: CASTSRAGGHEQFF.

This rearrangement joins TRBV4-2 to TRBJ2-2, with D tentatively TRBD2 (6 bases). CDR3 length equals 16 residues. Trimming left V 2 bases short and J 5 bases short, with 15 bases between. Germline V lookup: CDR1 LGHNA, CDR2 YNFKEQ. In DNA form, the CDR3 reads TGTGCCAGCAGCCAAAGCCGGGCGGACTATACCGGGGAGCTGTTTTTT. This encodes CASSQSRADYTGELFF.

The genes are TRBV7-2 and TRBJ2-3; D remains unclear. Trimming took off 4 bases at V and 2 bases at J, with 7 bases between the two ends. The CDR3 totals 13 residues. CDR1 SGHTA and CDR2 FQGNSA come from the germline V gene. The CDR3 spells CASSSKYTDTQYF. In DNA form, the CDR3 reads TGTGCCAGCAGCTCTAAGTACACAGATACGCAGTATTTT.

This rearrangement joins TRBV25-1 to TRBJ2-1, with 9 nucleotides matching TRBD2. CDR3 length equals 16 residues. The germline V gene encodes CDR1 MGHDK and CDR2 SYGVNS. After removal of 4 bases from V and 5 bases from J, the junction contained 9 bases not matched to a gene. As DNA, the CDR3 is TGTGCCAGCAGTGTACATAGCGGGAGAAGGAACAATGAGCAGTTCTTC. Translated: CASSVHSGRRNNEQFF.

The chain links TRBV4-2 to TRBJ2-1; the match to TRBD2 covers 10 bases. Germline values: CDR1 LGHNA, CDR2 YNFKEQ. Trimming took 5 bases from V and 9 from J; bases not matched to a gene: 16. The length of the CDR3 is 17 residues. The chain's CDR3 is CASSARMGLAGASEQFF. CDR3 coding DNA: TGTGCCAGCAGCGCACGCATGGGTCTAGCGGGAGCGAGTGAGCAGTTCTTC.

The rearrangement links TRBV2 to TRBJ1-2, with 10 bases aligning to TRBD1. The V and J ends lost 6 bases and 5 bases, in that order; junction bases with no gene match: 3. The CDR3 spans 13 residues. Germline CDR1 reads SNHLY; CDR2 reads FYNNEI. The DNA for the CDR3 is TGTGCCAGCAGCTCGGGACAGGGGTATGGCTACACCTTC. It encodes CASSSGQGYGYTF.

The genes are TRBV28 and TRBJ1-3; TRBD1 might be the D (6 bases). Germline lookup yields CDR1 MDHEN and CDR2 SYDVKM. This CDR3 contains 16 residues. V was cut by 3 bases and J by 7 bases, with 19 bases left in between. The CDR3 sequence: CASSLRGGQGTNTIYF. The DNA of the CDR3 is TGTGCCAGCAGTTTGAGGGGGGGGCAGGGTACGAACACCATATATTTT.

The chain is built from TRBV19 and TRBJ2-7; TRBD1 agrees at 8 bases. CDR3 length: 13 residues. The ends lost 5 bases at V and 7 bases at J; junction bases unmatched: 7. CDR1 and CDR2 (germline): LNHDA, SQIVND (reference sequence). The CDR3 DNA is TGTGCCAGTAGTGTGGACAGGGTGGGTGAGCAGTACTTC. Protein sequence: CASSVDRVGEQYF.

This clone was seen only once. The chain uses TRBV11-2 and TRBJ2-7; TRBD2 aligns across 13 bases. Germline CDR1 is SGHAT and CDR2 is FQNNGV. The CDR3 spans 17 residues. Germline trimming cut 6 bases from V and 3 bases from J; bases unmatched to any gene: 11. The CDR3 bases are TGTGCCAGCAGGCCGAATTTCGGGACTAGCGGGAACTACGAGCAGTACTTC. Amino acid sequence: CASRPNFGTSGNYEQYF.

The chain recombines TRBV5-1 with TRBJ2-6, with 9 bases identical to TRBD1. The CDR3 is 18 residues long. V shed 0 bases and J 1 base; nucleotides not matched to a gene: 5. Germline values: CDR1 SGHRS, CDR2 YFSETQ. The CDR3: CASSLGDRVTSGANVLTF. CDR3 nucleotides: TGCGCCAGCAGCTTGGGGGACAGGGTAACATCTGGGGCCAACGTCCTGACTTTC.

The chain combines TRBV5-4 with TRBJ2-2; possible D gene TRBD1, 6 bases. V was pared by 5 bases and J by 0 bases, with 11 bases between. Germline V gene sequence: CDR1 SGHNT, CDR2 YYREEE (reference sequence). This CDR3 comprises 15 residues. CDR3 DNA: TGTGCCAGCAGTTTCAGGACAGCGAACACCGGGGAGCTGTTTTTT. This translates into CASSFRTANTGELFF. Drawing the rest from reference TRBV5-4 and TRBJ2-2, the complete variable domain is ETGVTQSPTHLIKTRGQQVTLRCSSQSGHNTVSWYQQALGQGPQFIFQYYREEENGRGNFPPRFSGLQFPNYSSELNVNALELDDSALYLCASSFRTANTGELFFGEGSRLTVL.

This chain uses TRBV15 with TRBJ1-2; D ambiguous. V lost 1 base and J 3 bases, leaving 15 bases between the germline ends. CDR3 length: 16 residues. CDR1 and CDR2 (germline): LNHNV, YYDKDF (reference sequence). The CDR3 is CATSRALGGNHYGYTF. The CDR3 DNA reads as TGTGCCACCAGCAGAGCCTTGGGAGGGAACCACTATGGCTACACCTTC.

The CDR3 protein is CASSLGTGGTNEKLFF. The CDR3 region has the DNA TGTGCCAGCAGCTTGGGGACAGGAGGAACTAATGAAAAACTGTTTTTT. The chain couples TRBV7-9 to TRBJ1-4, with 8 positions matching TRBD1. Trimming removed 3 bases from V and 1 base from J; junction bases left unmatched: 4. The germline CDR1 and CDR2 sequences are SEHNR and FQNEAQ (reference sequence). This CDR3 spans 16 amino acids.

The chain couples TRBV5-1 to TRBJ1-1, with D possibly TRBD1 on 5 matching bases. Germline values: CDR1 SGHRS, CDR2 YFSETQ. Trimming left V 5 bases short and J 1 base short, with 9 bases between. The length of the CDR3 is 13 residues. CDR3 protein: CASSPQGNTEAFF. The CDR3 nucleotides are TGCGCCAGCAGTCCTCAGGGGAACACTGAAGCTTTCTTT.

J is TRBJ2-7 and V is TRBV27; TRBD2 matches at 7 bases. This CDR3 is 14 amino acids long. In germline, CDR1 is MNHEY, CDR2 SMNVEV (reference sequence). V trimming: 7 bases; J trimming: 3 bases; junction bases outside the gene matches: 9. The CDR3 is CASKSSGISYEQYF. As DNA, the CDR3 is TGTGCCAGCAAGTCAAGCGGGATAAGCTACGAGCAGTACTTC.

The chain employs TRBV5-8 and TRBJ2-7, with unresolved D. Between the trimmed V and J ends, which lost 0 bases and 3 bases, there was a span of 7 bases. The CDR3 totals 13 residues. Germline assignment: CDR1 SGHTS and CDR2 YDEGEE. The CDR3 is CASSLGSRYEQYF. The CDR3 nucleotides are TGTGCCAGCAGCTTGGGCAGCCGCTACGAGCAGTACTTC.

In its sample, this clone was seen once. The chain couples TRBV19 to TRBJ1-5; the D gene is possibly TRBD1 (6 bases). The V gene lost 7 bases and the J gene lost 9 bases, with 19 bases spanning the gap. The CDR3 has 14 amino acids. CDR1 and CDR2 (germline): LNHDA, SQIVND (reference sequence). CDR3 DNA: TGTGCCAGTACCTCCGGGACACCCTTAGGGCCCCAGCATTTT. It codes for CASTSGTPLGPQHF.

This rearrangement joins TRBV10-3 to TRBJ1-2; D not resolved. The CDR3 spans 15 residues. The germline V gene has CDR1 ENHRY and CDR2 SYGVKD. The V end was cut by 0 bases, the J end by 8 bases, with 16 bases between. The CDR3 is CAISESFTRLEGYTF. CDR3 nucleotides: TGTGCCATCAGTGAGTCATTCACCCGCCTGGAGGGCTACACCTTC.

The chain recombines TRBV11-2 with TRBJ2-5; TRBD2 matches at 9 bases. CDR1 SGHAT and CDR2 FQNNGV come from the germline V gene. V shed 1 base and J 5 bases; nucleotides not matched to a gene: 5. This CDR3 contains 15 residues. The CDR3 loop reads CASSLGAGGSETQYF. The CDR3 region has the DNA TGTGCCAGCAGCTTAGGAGCGGGAGGTTCTGAGACCCAGTACTTC.

The chain combines TRBV5-1 with TRBJ1-2; 9 positions match TRBD1. The CDR3 extends over 16 amino acids. V trimming: 4 bases; J trimming: 6 bases; junction bases outside the gene matches: 13. Germline CDR1 and CDR2: SGHRS and YFSETQ. The DNA for the CDR3 is TGCGCCAGCAGCCTCTTCCTCGGACAGGGGAAAGATGGCTACACCTTC. This codes for CASSLFLGQGKDGYTF.